This T cell receptor beta chain was profiled in a study of spatial heterogeneity in lung cancer. General study points: It was found that expanded intratumoral alpha and beta TCR counts tracked tumor mutation counts.

Time point indicated: sample taken at primary tumor resection. This clonotype was observed many times. Its specificity is not known. Each CDR3 protein is one row after TCRdb ran MiXCR on the 5' RACE reads. The sample consists of roughly 10,000 distinct CDR3 sequences, roughly 8% of them appearing once. V was shortened by 10 bases and J by 4 bases, with 14 bases between the two germline ends. This CDR3 comprises 14 residues. The germline V gene has CDR1 MDHEN and CDR2 SYDVKM. The sequencing here drew on lung tumor tissue, taken at surgery. The V call is TRBV28, the J call TRBJ2-6; D remains unclear. The clonotype comes from a male donor with early-stage non-small cell lung cancer. The CDR3 bases are TGTGCCACCGGACGGCCGGACGGGGCCAACGTCCTGACTTTC. It codes for CATGRPDGANVLTF.